One and the same sample provided the 30 T cell receptor beta chains below, sequenced in a study of shared clonotypes between healthy human individuals. Profiling relied on immunoSEQ multiplex PCR, and the TCRdb table lists in-frame clones only, not all of them. The table shows some 2,500,000 clones, with under 95% occurring only once. The sample consisted of naive CD4+ T cells from PBMCs. The subset is: CD45RA+ positively selected. The receptors were gathered from a man between 18 and 29 years old in good health. Some clones in this sample may be carry-over from other donors' samples.

The gene calls are TRBV2 and TRBJ2-3; TRBD2 matches at 16 bases. Germline values: CDR1 SNHLY, CDR2 FYNNEI. V shed 4 bases, J shed 0 bases, and the junction held 19 bases outside the gene matches. The CDR3 length is 23 residues. The CDR3 sequence: CASSVPGLAGGSIPPLSTDTQYF. The CDR3 nucleotides are TGTGCCAGCAGTGTACCGGGACTAGCGGGAGGGTCGATACCCCCCTTAAGCACAGATACGCAGTATTTT.

This chain joins TRBV29-1 and TRBJ1-5; 7 bases line up with TRBD1. Looked up from germline, CDR1 is SQVTM and CDR2 is ANQGSEA. The CDR3 extends over 15 amino acids. V lost 3 bases to trimming and J lost 4 bases; unmatched junction nucleotides: 9. The CDR3 spells CSVDWVTGPNQPQHF. As DNA, the CDR3 is TGCAGCGTTGACTGGGTGACAGGGCCTAATCAGCCCCAGCATTTT.

This clone appeared once. J is TRBJ2-2 and V is TRBV29-1; TRBD1 matches at 9 bases. V shed 7 bases and J 0 bases; nucleotides not matched to a gene: 3. Germline CDR1 reads SQVTM; CDR2 reads ANQGSEA. This CDR3 region has 14 residues. CDR3 residues: CSARDRANTGELFF. CDR3 DNA: TGCAGCGCCCGGGACAGGGCGAACACCGGGGAGCTGTTTTTT.

This clone was found once. The V call is TRBV7-2, the J call TRBJ2-7; TRBD2 aligns across 9 bases. The V gene's germline CDR1 is SGHTA and CDR2 FQGNSA. This CDR3 region has 16 residues. V was pared by 0 bases and J by 5 bases, with 8 bases of the junction left unmatched. CDR3 residues: CASSLAGAGGPHEQYF. For the CDR3, the DNA is TGTGCCAGCAGCTTAGCGGGGGCGGGAGGGCCTCACGAGCAGTACTTC.

The rearrangement joins TRBV7-2 to TRBJ2-6; maybe TRBD1 (5 bases). CDR1 is SGHTA, CDR2 FQGNSA, per germline. The CDR3 covers 15 residues. The V end was cut by 2 bases, the J end by 2 bases, with 7 bases between. The chain's CDR3 is CASSLRGTGANVLTF. For the CDR3, the DNA is TGTGCCAGCAGCTTAAGGGGTACTGGGGCCAACGTCCTGACTTTC.

This chain links TRBV7-2 with TRBJ1-1; tentatively, D is TRBD1 (6 bases). The CDR3 spans 16 residues. The germline V and J ends were trimmed by 3 bases and 3 bases, with 17 bases remaining between them. Germline V gene lookup returns CDR1 SGHTA and CDR2 FQGNSA. In nucleotides, the CDR3 is TGTGCCAGCAGCTTGGGGTGGACGGGGGCGGACACTGAAGCTTTCTTT. Translated: CASSLGWTGADTEAFF.

This sequence joins TRBV7-9 and TRBJ2-7; tentatively, D is TRBD2 (6 bases). Per the germline V gene, CDR1 is SEHNR and CDR2 is FQNEAQ (reference sequence). This CDR3 is built from 13 residues. Between the trimmed V and J ends, which lost 7 bases and 0 bases, there was a span of 10 bases. The CDR3, as DNA: TGTGCCAGCATCGGGACTGGCTCCTACGAGCAGTACTTC. This encodes CASIGTGSYEQYF. The complete variable domain, with remaining parts taken from reference TRBV7-9 and TRBJ2-7, reads DTGVSQNPRHKITKRGQNVTFRCDPISEHNRLYWYRQTLGQGPEFLTYFQNEAQLEKSRLLSDRFSAERPKGSFSTLEIQRTEQGDSAMYLCASIGTGSYEQYFGPGTRLTVT.

This rearrangement joins TRBV5-1 to TRBJ2-3; 9 positions match TRBD1. The ends lost 2 bases at V and 1 base at J; junction bases unmatched: 5. This CDR3 region has 16 residues. From germline, CDR1 is SGHRS and CDR2 YFSETQ. CDR3 nucleotide sequence: TGCGCCAGCAGCTTACAGGGGGCGCCAGGCACAGATACGCAGTATTTT. Its translation is CASSLQGAPGTDTQYF.

The J gene is TRBJ2-3, the V gene TRBV2; the D gene is possibly TRBD1 (5 bases). The CDR3 contains 14 residues. Trimming shortened V by 2 bases and J by 10 bases, and 16 bases separated the two germline ends. From germline, CDR1 is SNHLY and CDR2 FYNNEI. DNA of the CDR3: TGTGCCAGCAGTGAAATGGGGCCTACCTCGTCGCAGTATTTT. Protein: CASSEMGPTSSQYF. Combining the CDR3 with reference TRBV2 and TRBJ2-3 gives the whole variable domain EPEVTQTPSHQVTQMGQEVILRCVPISNHLYFYWYRQILGQKVEFLVSFYNNEISEKSEIFDDQFSVERPDGSNFTLKIRSTKLEDSAMYFCASSEMGPTSSQYFGPGTRLTVL.

This clone came up once. The V gene is TRBV6-1, the J gene TRBJ2-3, with TRBD2 as a possible D gene (7 bases). This CDR3 has 13 residues. From germline, CDR1 is MNHNS and CDR2 SASEGT. Trimming removed 8 bases at V and 4 bases at J, with 13 bases between. The CDR3, as DNA: TGTGCCAGCGGGAGGGGGATTCCAGATACGCAGTATTTT. This codes for CASGRGIPDTQYF.

V usage is TRBV18 and J usage is TRBJ1-5, with unresolved D. The CDR3 has 15 residues. Germline loops: CDR1 KGHSH, CDR2 LQKENI. Trimming removed 1 base from V and 1 base from J, with 8 bases in between. Here the CDR3 DNA reads TGTGCCAGCTCACCACAGCCAGCCAGCAATCAGCCCCAGCATTTT. Translating gives CASSPQPASNQPQHF. The complete variable domain, with remaining parts taken from reference TRBV18 and TRBJ1-5, reads NAGVMQNPRHLVRRRGQEARLRCSPMKGHSHVYWYRQLPEEGLKFMVYLQKENIIDESGMPKERFSAEFPKEGPSILRIQQVVRGDSAAYFCASSPQPASNQPQHFGDGTRLSIL.

The sample holds a few counts of this clone. This rearrangement joins TRBV29-1 to TRBJ1-5; the match to TRBD1 covers 8 bases. Germline V gives CDR1 SQVTM, CDR2 ANQGSEA. The CDR3 contains 14 residues. The V and J ends lost 6 bases and 5 bases, in that order; junction bases with no gene match: 9. CDR3 loop: CSVGQGAIDQPQHF. CDR3 bases: TGCAGCGTCGGGCAGGGGGCAATTGATCAGCCCCAGCATTTT.

This clone came up a few times. This chain links TRBV11-2 with TRBJ1-2, with D possibly TRBD1 on 6 matching bases. The CDR3 loop spans 14 amino acids. CDR1 and CDR2 from the germline V gene are SGHAT and FQNNGV. With 6 bases removed from V and 5 bases from J, the gap between germline ends came to 16 bases. CDR3 sequence reads: CASRGGQGFYGYTF. The CDR3 DNA is TGTGCCAGCAGGGGTGGGCAGGGGTTTTATGGCTACACCTTC.

Concerning this clone: The junction and the germline gene differ at one end; a read error may be behind it. The genes are TRBV6-6 and TRBJ1-2; no clear D gene. The germline gives CDR1 MNHNY, CDR2 SVGAGI (reference sequence). The CDR3 contains 12 residues. The CDR3 DNA reads as TGTGTCAGCAGGTCCGCTAACTATGGCTACACCTTC. Translating it yields CVSRSANYGYTF.

The chain uses TRBV14 and TRBJ1-2; D perhaps matches TRBD1 (6 bases). The V end was cut by 4 bases, the J end by 4 bases, with 13 bases between. The CDR3 runs to 14 residues. Germline V gene data show CDR1 as SGHDN and CDR2 as FVKESK. CDR3 loop: CASSRAVGGYGYTF. As DNA, the CDR3 is TGTGCCAGCAGCCGGGCAGTAGGGGGCTATGGCTACACCTTC.

The chain is built from TRBV5-4 and TRBJ2-3; 8 bases map to TRBD1. Looked up from germline, CDR1 is SGHNT and CDR2 is YYREEE (reference sequence). With V trimmed by 1 base and J by 4 bases, 8 bases remained unmatched. CDR3 length equals 16 residues. CDR3 loop: CASSLFGAGGADTQYF. CDR3 sequence (DNA): TGTGCCAGCAGCTTGTTTGGGGCAGGGGGCGCAGATACGCAGTATTTT.

The V gene is TRBV6-1, the J gene TRBJ1-5; no reliable D call. This CDR3 is 13 amino acids long. CDR1 and CDR2 (germline): MNHNS, SASEGT. Trimming took 4 bases from V and 3 from J, leaving 7 bases between them. The CDR3 protein is CASSGAANQPQHF. DNA for the CDR3: TGTGCCAGCAGTGGTGCAGCCAATCAGCCCCAGCATTTT.

The V and J genes are TRBV6-5 and TRBJ1-5; D might be TRBD1 (5 bases). Trimming took 6 bases from V and 6 from J, leaving 15 bases between them. Germline V gene sequence: CDR1 MNHEY, CDR2 SVGAGI. CDR3 length: 14 residues. CDR3 sequence: CASRRGAGGQPQHF. The CDR3 bases are TGTGCCAGCAGGCGCGGGGCCGGGGGTCAGCCCCAGCATTTT.

V and J are TRBV5-8 and TRBJ2-3, with TRBD2 identical over 7 bases. After removal of 0 bases from V and 0 bases from J, the junction contained 1 base not matched to a gene. The CDR3 is 15 amino acids. Per the germline V gene, CDR1 is SGHTS and CDR2 is YDEGEE. In DNA form, the CDR3 reads TGTGCCAGCAGCTTGGTACTAGCGAGCACAGATACGCAGTATTTT. It codes for CASSLVLASTDTQYF.

This CDR3 is CASSLESPTQYF. Written as DNA, the CDR3 is TGTGCCAGCAGCTTAGAGAGCCCCACCCAGTACTTC. This chain links TRBV11-2 with TRBJ2-5; D remains ambiguous. V lost 0 bases, J lost 8 bases, and 7 bases lay in between. The V gene's germline CDR1 is SGHAT and CDR2 FQNNGV. The CDR3 covers 12 residues.

The V and J genes are TRBV5-1 and TRBJ2-5, with a tentative D call TRBD2 (5 bases). From germline, CDR1 is SGHRS and CDR2 YFSETQ. The CDR3 covers 13 residues. Between the trimmed V and J ends, which lost 3 bases and 9 bases, there was a span of 15 bases. CDR3 DNA: TGCGCCAGCAGCTATGACGCTCCCGGGGCCCAGTACTTC. Translation gives CASSYDAPGAQYF.

CDR3 sequence reads: CASTEDRGSLSSYEQYF. CDR3 sequence (DNA): TGTGCCAGCACGGAGGACAGGGGGAGTTTAAGCTCCTACGAGCAGTACTTC. J is TRBJ2-7 and V is TRBV28; 10 bases map to TRBD1. Germline CDR1 reads MDHEN; CDR2 reads SYDVKM. This CDR3 is built from 17 residues. Losses at the gene ends were 7 bases for V and 0 bases for J; bases not matched to a gene: 12.

CDR3 nucleotide sequence: TGCGCCAGCAGCCAAGAGGGGTCGAGGCGCGCCTACGAGCAGTACTTC. Translated: CASSQEGSRRAYEQYF. The chain uses TRBV4-1 and TRBJ2-7; D unresolved. Germline values: CDR1 MGHRA, CDR2 YSYEKL. The V gene lost 0 bases and the J gene lost 2 bases, with 14 bases spanning the gap. CDR3 size: 16 residues.

The genes are TRBV28 and TRBJ2-1, with 8 positions matching TRBD2. The V gene's germline CDR1 is MDHEN and CDR2 SYDVKM. The CDR3 is 13 amino acids. The trim removed 2 bases at V and 10 bases at J, leaving 4 bases unmatched. The CDR3, as DNA: TGTGCCAGCAGTTTACCAAGACTAGCGGAGCAGTTCTTC. It codes for CASSLPRLAEQFF.

The chain is built from TRBV6-5 and TRBJ2-7; D perhaps matches TRBD1 (5 bases). V was pared by 10 bases and J by 2 bases, with 15 bases between. This CDR3 is built from 13 residues. Germline CDR1 and CDR2: MNHEY and SVGAGI. The CDR3 DNA reads as TGTGCCACCGTAAGGGGTAGCCCCTACGAGCAGTACTTC. This sequence encodes CATVRGSPYEQYF.

The chain has TRBV5-1 and TRBJ2-1; maybe TRBD2 (6 bases). CDR3 length: 16 amino acids. The V and J ends lost 5 bases and 0 bases respectively, with 15 bases between them. Germline loops: CDR1 SGHRS, CDR2 YFSETQ. The CDR3 DNA sequence: TGCGCCAGCAGTCCGGGAGCGGCTAGCTCCTACAATGAGCAGTTCTTC. As protein: CASSPGAASSYNEQFF.

The chain combines TRBV6-5 with TRBJ1-2; TRBD1 is a possible D gene (5 bases). This CDR3 is 16 amino acids long. V gave up 2 bases and J gave up 6 bases, with 19 bases separating them. CDR1 and CDR2 from the germline V gene are MNHEY and SVGAGI. CDR3 loop: CASSYGAGWDVNGYTF. The CDR3 coding sequence is TGTGCCAGCAGTTACGGGGCAGGGTGGGATGTGAATGGCTACACCTTC.

The sample holds one count of this clone. This same CDR3 is encoded by further DNA sequences in the sample. The chain joins TRBV6-5 to TRBJ1-2; D is ambiguous. CDR1 is MNHEY and CDR2 is SVGAGI in the germline V gene. V was clipped by 0 bases and J by 7 bases, with 9 bases between them. The CDR3 sequence is 13 residues long. CDR3 loop: CASSYSNRGGYTF. CDR3 bases: TGTGCCAGCAGTTACTCGAATCGGGGTGGCTACACCTTC.

This chain links TRBV7-9 with TRBJ2-2; D is ambiguous. Looked up from germline, CDR1 is SEHNR and CDR2 is FQNEAQ (reference sequence). Trimming stripped 2 bases from V and 0 bases from J, with 7 bases between. This CDR3 contains 15 residues. DNA of the CDR3: TGTGCCAGCAGCTTATCGGCAGCGAACACCGGGGAGCTGTTTTTT. Protein product: CASSLSAANTGELFF.

This clone was counted a single time. This sequence joins TRBV9 and TRBJ1-2; TRBD1 matches at 9 bases. V gave up 0 bases and J gave up 7 bases; unmatched junction bases: 13. Per germline, CDR1 SGDLS and CDR2 YYNGEE. The CDR3 is made up of 17 amino acids. CDR3 amino acids: CASSVGDREAPVSGYTF. The DNA of the CDR3 is TGTGCCAGCAGCGTAGGGGACAGGGAGGCCCCGGTCTCTGGCTACACCTTC.